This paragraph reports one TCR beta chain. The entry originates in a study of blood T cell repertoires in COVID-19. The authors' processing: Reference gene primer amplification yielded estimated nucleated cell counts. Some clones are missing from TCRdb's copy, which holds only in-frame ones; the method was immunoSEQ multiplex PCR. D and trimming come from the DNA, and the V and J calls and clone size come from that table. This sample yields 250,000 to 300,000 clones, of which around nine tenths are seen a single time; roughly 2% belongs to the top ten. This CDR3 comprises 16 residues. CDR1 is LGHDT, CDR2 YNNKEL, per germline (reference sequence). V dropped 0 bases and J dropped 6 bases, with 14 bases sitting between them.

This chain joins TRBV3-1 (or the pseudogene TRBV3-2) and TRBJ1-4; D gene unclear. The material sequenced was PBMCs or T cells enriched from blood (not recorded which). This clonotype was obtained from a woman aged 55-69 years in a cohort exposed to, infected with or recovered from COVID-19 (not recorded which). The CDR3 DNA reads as TGTGCCAGCAGCCAAGACGCGGAGGGTCGGGATGAAAAACTGTTTTTT. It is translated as CASSQDAEGRDEKLFF.